This note documents a single TCR beta chain sequence. The target of this receptor is not known. No quality values exist for individual bases; no much larger clone is one base distant. The data are from a study of beta chain features in type 1 diabetes (dated by TCRdb to the late 2010s). Background for the entire study: Patients and healthy donors did not differ in mean age, gender distribution, total cell number or subset yield. The study compared the TCRB repertoires of sorted circulating CD4+ T cell subsets in recently diagnosed type 1 diabetes patients with those in matched healthy donors. A total of some 110 million sorted cells were examined across all samples, and the number of cells per subset was strongly correlated with RNA yield. Regulatory and stem cell-like memory subsets were obtained from only 8 patients and roughly eight healthy donors, while naive and central memory subsets were obtained from all 30 or so donors.

From each donor, a single peripheral blood sample of 95 to 150 mL on average was drawn into heparinised tubes. Using a panel that included CD45RO, CCR7, CD25, CD127, CD95 and CD27, naive, central memory, regulatory and stem cell-like memory CD4+ T cells were sorted on a BD FACSAria II. All sorted populations exceeded 98% purity. Right away, PBMCs were isolated by Lymphoprep density gradient centrifugation and were stained directly, with no culture step. To minimize batch effects, samples were stained and sorted in pairs, one healthy donor with one patient per experiment. The CDR3 spans 15 residues, from the cysteine through the phenylalanine. The CDR3 DNA has 45 bases and is translated from base 1. Relative to germline, V is 0 bases shorter and J is 3 bases shorter, with 13 bases between their ends. The germline V gene specifies SGDLS as CDR1 and YYNGEE as CDR2. All of the isolated RNA was reverse transcribed with the High Capacity cDNA Reverse Transcription Kit, so expressed TCRB transcripts were sequenced. Deep immunoSEQ sequencing was performed on naive, central memory and regulatory T cell samples, with an average of roughly 3.6 million total reads per sample. Sorted cells were lysed in RLT buffer, and RNA was extracted using DNase-treated RNeasy Micro or Mini kits according to cell number. To prevent cross-contamination, each cell subset was processed individually, whereas patient and healthy donor samples were processed jointly. The immunoSEQ multiplex PCR was used to amplify TCRB sequences from cDNA, generating 87-bp fragments that spanned the CDR3 region. The amplicons were sequenced using the Illumina HiSeq platform. Per the source publication's procedure: Synthetic template baselines were used to correct PCR bias computationally, reads within Hamming distance 2 were collapsed together, and singletons that could not be merged were discarded. Reads were aligned against IMGT to assign V, D and J genes, CDR3 length and insertions or deletions at six rearrangement sites. Within each subset, clonotype counts were normalized to sorted cell number, and only after that were true diversity and Gini coefficients computed with the tcR R package. Repertoire sharing was quantified using the overlap coefficient calculated on TCRB nucleotide sequences. As a proxy for the pre-selection repertoire, out-of-frame TCRB sequences from naive cells were analyzed. TCRdb took this table from immuneACCESS and kept in-frame rearrangements with V and J called. Such tables lack part of the clones; where checked against another copy, unresolved V genes explain under half of the gap, and the rest is unexplained. From that table come the V and J calls and clone size; the DNA was used to work out D and trimming. In this sample the table shows approximately 340,000 clones, about 15% of which occur a single time. The ten top clones hold about 0.019% of the sample.

Results and caveats for the whole study, not just this receptor: Naive, central memory and regulatory TCRB repertoires appeared more similar among patients than among healthy donors. In all four CD4+ subsets, TCRB CDR3 length was moderately but significantly shorter in type 1 diabetes patients. Because the HLA sub-analyses included only small numbers of individuals, any influence of HLA type on TCRB rearrangement was left unresolved. At VDJ recombination sites, patients with type 1 diabetes made fewer insertions and deleted more nucleotides, a pattern implying thymic rearrangement abnormalities. Because cDNA was sequenced instead of genomic DNA, highly expressing activated cells could be over-represented, though the groups showed no difference in activation or CD3 levels. Shorter templates might be favored by PCR, yet because patient and control samples were amplified and corrected together, any such skew would affect both groups equally.

Sequencing used naive CD4+ T cells from blood. This sample's cell subset or site label indicates: true naive CD4+ T cells. The chain is made from TRBV9 and TRBJ2-7; the D gene cannot be named for sure. The TCR originated in a woman younger than 30 in good health. The bases read TGTGCCAGCAGCGTAGCCCCCGACATCTACTACGAGCAGTACTTC. Its coded protein is CASSVAPDIYYEQYF.